These 12 T cell receptor beta chains originate from one sample sequenced in a study of cytomegalovirus exposure and HLA in healthy donors. PCR employed 60 Vbeta and 13 Jbeta primers. Sequencing used immunoSEQ multiplex PCR; TCRdb keeps in-frame clones, though not all of them. The sample shows approximately 100,000 clones, around 82% of them seen only once. Sequencing used PBMCs. The source is a man between 50 and 59 years old in good health and CMV-seronegative.

V usage is TRBV5-1 and J usage is TRBJ1-1; D is unresolved. The CDR3 contains 17 residues. V was trimmed by 0 bases and J by 1 base, leaving 16 bases between them. Germline loops: CDR1 SGHRS, CDR2 YFSETQ. CDR3 region: CASSLGGLIPPNTEAFF. DNA of the CDR3: TGCGCCAGCAGCTTGGGAGGGTTGATCCCACCGAACACTGAAGCTTTCTTT.

This chain uses TRBV7-8 with TRBJ2-3, with a tentative D call TRBD2 (6 bases). Deletions cut 4 bases from V and 6 bases from J, with 17 bases between. Per the germline V gene, CDR1 is SGHVS and CDR2 is FQNEAQ. CDR3 length equals 15 residues. The CDR3 is CASSSGAGLGDTQYF. CDR3 nucleotides: TGTGCCAGCAGCTCAGGTGCGGGACTGGGGGATACGCAGTATTTT. Full variable domain (outside the CDR3, taken from reference TRBV7-8 and TRBJ2-3): GAGVSQSPRYKVAKRGQDVALRCDPISGHVSLFWYQQALGQGPEFLTYFQNEAQLDKSGLPSDRFFAERPEGSVSTLKIQRTQQEDSAVYLCASSSGAGLGDTQYFGPGTRLTVL.

This chain uses TRBV7-9 with TRBJ1-1; a weak D match, TRBD1 (5 bases). V gave up 11 bases and J gave up 8 bases, with 18 bases separating them. The CDR3 totals 12 residues. Per germline, CDR1 SEHNR and CDR2 FQNEAQ (reference sequence). DNA of the CDR3: TGTGCCGGATATCAGCGGGCAGGGGAAGCTTTCTTT. This sequence encodes CAGYQRAGEAFF. The whole variable domain, filled in from reference TRBV7-9 and TRBJ1-1, reads DTGVSQNPRHKITKRGQNVTFRCDPISEHNRLYWYRQTLGQGPEFLTYFQNEAQLEKSRLLSDRFSAERPKGSFSTLEIQRTEQGDSAMYLCAGYQRAGEAFFGQGTRLTVV.

CDR3 sequence: CASSLGLTNLGNQPQHF. The CDR3 bases are TGTGCCAGCAGCTTAGGCCTGACTAACCTCGGCAATCAGCCCCAGCATTTT. The chain links TRBV7-8 to TRBJ1-5; D ambiguous. V was clipped by 1 base and J by 2 bases, with 15 bases between them. The length of the CDR3 is 17 residues. CDR1 and CDR2 (germline): SGHVS, FQNEAQ.

This clone has just a few counts. The genes are TRBV30 and TRBJ1-1, with no clear D. CDR3 length: 14 amino acids. The germline V and J ends were trimmed by 3 bases and 0 bases, with 11 bases remaining between them. CDR1 and CDR2 from the germline V gene are GTSNPN and SVGIG (reference sequence). This CDR3 is CAWRTVEVNTEAFF. The CDR3 nucleotides read TGTGCCTGGAGAACAGTGGAGGTGAACACTGAAGCTTTCTTT.

The V and J genes are TRBV6-4 and TRBJ1-1; 8 bases map to TRBD1. The germline CDR1 and CDR2 sequences are MRHNA and SNTAGT. The CDR3 extends over 14 amino acids. The J segment lost 4 bases and the V segment lost 5 bases, leaving 6 bases of the junction unmatched. CDR3 loop: CASSTRDRGTEAFF. DNA of the CDR3: TGTGCCAGCAGTACCCGTGACAGGGGCACTGAAGCTTTCTTT.

This chain joins TRBV19 and TRBJ1-5, with 9 bases matching TRBD1. The germline V gene has CDR1 LNHDA and CDR2 SQIVND (reference sequence). CDR3 length: 16 residues. Losses at the gene ends were 7 bases for V and 0 bases for J; bases not matched to a gene: 7. Here the CDR3 reads CASTTGGGNSNQPQHF. The CDR3, as DNA: TGTGCCAGTACTACAGGGGGCGGGAATAGCAATCAGCCCCAGCATTTT.

This clone was detected a few times. The chain recombines TRBV10-2 with TRBJ1-5; D remains unclear. This CDR3 is 14 amino acids long. Looked up from germline, CDR1 is WSHSY and CDR2 is SAAADI. Trimming pared 2 bases from V and 7 bases from J, leaving 12 bases between. The CDR3 reads CASSEAAAAQPQHF. The CDR3 DNA sequence: TGCGCCAGCAGTGAGGCGGCGGCAGCACAGCCCCAGCATTTT.

This chain uses TRBV7-2 with TRBJ1-2, with 7 nucleotides matching TRBD1. Losses at the gene ends were 6 bases for V and 4 bases for J; bases not matched to a gene: 8. The CDR3 sequence is 14 residues long. Germline V lookup: CDR1 SGHTA, CDR2 FQGNSA. The CDR3 sequence is CASRLTGSGYGYTF. CDR3 DNA: TGTGCCAGCAGACTGACAGGGTCGGGCTATGGCTACACCTTC.

V usage is TRBV19 and J usage is TRBJ2-3, with D possibly being TRBD2 (5 bases). The CDR3 length is 14 residues. Germline V gives CDR1 LNHDA, CDR2 SQIVND (reference sequence). Trimming took 3 bases from V and 3 from J, leaving 10 bases between them. CDR3 in DNA: TGTGCCAGTAGTATGAGGGTTTTGACAGATACGCAGTATTTT. Translated: CASSMRVLTDTQYF.

Concerning this clone: A read error may account for a junction end that differs from germline. This chain uses TRBV7-8 with TRBJ2-7; 7 bases fit TRBD1. The V gene's germline CDR1 is SGHVS and CDR2 FQNEAQ. The length of the CDR3 is 12 residues. The CDR3 protein is CASSILGQPNSF. As DNA, the CDR3 is TGTGCCAGCAGCATACTGGGACAGCCCAATAGCTTC.

V is TRBV7-9 and J is TRBJ1-1, with D unclear. V lost 5 bases and J 8 bases, leaving 9 bases between the germline ends. The CDR3 totals 11 residues. Germline V CDR1 and CDR2: SEHNR, FQNEAQ (reference sequence). The DNA of the CDR3 is TGTGCCAGCAGCGGAGGGAACGAAGCTTTCTTT. It is translated as CASSGGNEAFF. The full variable domain, in which reference TRBV7-9 and TRBJ1-1 provide the parts outside the CDR3, is DTGVSQNPRHKITKRGQNVTFRCDPISEHNRLYWYRQTLGQGPEFLTYFQNEAQLEKSRLLSDRFSAERPKGSFSTLEIQRTEQGDSAMYLCASSGGNEAFFGQGTRLTVV.